This T cell receptor (beta chain) was observed in a study of identical twins. MiXCR was run by TCRdb on the 5' RACE reads, yielding one entry per CDR3 protein. The table has some 900,000 distinct CDR3 sequences, 9% to 15% seen once. This clonotype was counted a few times. Germline CDR1 is LGHDT and CDR2 is YNNKEL (reference sequence). The CDR3 is made up of 14 amino acids. V lost 3 bases and J lost 3, with 12 bases in between. These data were also reused for a study on yellow fever vaccine responses in identical twins.

The sample was PBMCs. The clonotype originates from a woman aged 18-29 years in good health. The chain carries TRBV3-1 and TRBJ2-7; a possible D gene is TRBD2 (5 bases). In DNA, the CDR3 is TGTGCCAGCAGCCACGGACGAGGAGGCTACGAGCAGTACTTC. This translates into CASSHGRGGYEQYF.